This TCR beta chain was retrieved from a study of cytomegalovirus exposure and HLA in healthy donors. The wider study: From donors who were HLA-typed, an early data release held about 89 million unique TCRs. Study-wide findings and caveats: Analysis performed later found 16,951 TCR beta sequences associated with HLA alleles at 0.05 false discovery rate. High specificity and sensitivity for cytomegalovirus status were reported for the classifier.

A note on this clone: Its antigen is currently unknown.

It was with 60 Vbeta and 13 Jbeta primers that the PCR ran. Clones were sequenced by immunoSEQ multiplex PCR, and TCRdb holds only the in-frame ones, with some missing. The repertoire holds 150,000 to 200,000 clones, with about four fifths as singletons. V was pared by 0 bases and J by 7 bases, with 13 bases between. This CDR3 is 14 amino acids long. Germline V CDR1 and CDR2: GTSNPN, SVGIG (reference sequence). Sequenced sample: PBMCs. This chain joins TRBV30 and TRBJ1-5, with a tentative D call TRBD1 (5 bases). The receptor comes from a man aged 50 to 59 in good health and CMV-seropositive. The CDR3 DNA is TGTGCCTGGAGTGTCAGCGGGGGGGTCCAGCCCCAGCATTTT. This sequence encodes CAWSVSGGVQPQHF.